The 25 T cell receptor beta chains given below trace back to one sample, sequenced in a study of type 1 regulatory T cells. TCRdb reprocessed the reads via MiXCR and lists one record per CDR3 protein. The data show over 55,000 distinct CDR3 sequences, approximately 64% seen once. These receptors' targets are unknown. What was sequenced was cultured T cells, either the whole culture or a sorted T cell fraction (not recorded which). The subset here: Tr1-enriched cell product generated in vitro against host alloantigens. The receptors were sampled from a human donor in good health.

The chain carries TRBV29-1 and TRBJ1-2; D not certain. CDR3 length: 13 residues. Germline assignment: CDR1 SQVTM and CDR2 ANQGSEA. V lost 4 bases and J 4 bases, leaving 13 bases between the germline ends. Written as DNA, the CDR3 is TGCAGCGTTGGTGACCAGGAAATCTATGGCTACACCTTC. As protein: CSVGDQEIYGYTF.

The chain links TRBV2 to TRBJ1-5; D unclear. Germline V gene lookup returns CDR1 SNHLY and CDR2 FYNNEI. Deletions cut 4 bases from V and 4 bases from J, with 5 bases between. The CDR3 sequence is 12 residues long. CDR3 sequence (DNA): TGTGCCAGCAGTGCTGGGAATCAGCCCCAGCATTTT. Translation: CASSAGNQPQHF.

The CDR3 reads CASRTGQSNNEQFF. The CDR3 region has the DNA TGTGCCAGCAGGACGGGACAGTCAAACAATGAGCAGTTCTTC. The chain links TRBV27 to TRBJ2-1, with 7 bases lining up with TRBD1. The trim removed 6 bases at V and 5 bases at J, leaving 7 bases unmatched. The germline CDR1 and CDR2 sequences are MNHEY and SMNVEV (reference sequence). The length of the CDR3 is 14 residues.

CDR3 sequence (DNA): TGTGCCAGCAGCGTTGACGGAAGCTCCTACGAGCAGTACTTC. It yields the protein CASSVDGSSYEQYF. This chain connects TRBV9 to TRBJ2-7, with no clear D. Per the germline V gene, CDR1 is SGDLS and CDR2 is YYNGEE. The CDR3 consists of 14 residues. V was clipped by 2 bases and J by 0 bases, with 9 bases between them.

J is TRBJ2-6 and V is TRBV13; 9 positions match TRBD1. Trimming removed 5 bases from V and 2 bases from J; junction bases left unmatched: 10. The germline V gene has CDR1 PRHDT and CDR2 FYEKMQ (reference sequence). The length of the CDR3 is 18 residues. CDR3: CASSGQGQGITGANVLTF. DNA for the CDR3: TGTGCCAGCAGCGGCCAGGGACAGGGAATAACTGGGGCCAACGTCCTGACTTTC.

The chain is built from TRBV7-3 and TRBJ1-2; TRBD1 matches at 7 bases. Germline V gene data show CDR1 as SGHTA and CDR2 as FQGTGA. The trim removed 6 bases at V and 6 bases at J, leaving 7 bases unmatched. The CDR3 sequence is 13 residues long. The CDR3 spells CASSPQGLDGYTF. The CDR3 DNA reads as TGTGCCAGCAGTCCACAGGGGTTGGATGGCTACACCTTC.

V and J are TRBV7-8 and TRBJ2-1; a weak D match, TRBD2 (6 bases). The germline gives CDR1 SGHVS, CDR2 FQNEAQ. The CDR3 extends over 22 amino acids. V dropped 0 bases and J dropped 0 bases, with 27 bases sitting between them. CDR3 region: CASSLASIIRRGRPSSYNEQFF. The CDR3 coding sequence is TGTGCCAGCAGCTTAGCGTCAATAATTAGGCGGGGCCGTCCGAGCTCCTACAATGAGCAGTTCTTC. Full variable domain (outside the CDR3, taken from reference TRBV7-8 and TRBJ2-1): GAGVSQSPRYKVAKRGQDVALRCDPISGHVSLFWYQQALGQGPEFLTYFQNEAQLDKSGLPSDRFFAERPEGSVSTLKIQRTQQEDSAVYLCASSLASIIRRGRPSSYNEQFFGPGTRLTVL.

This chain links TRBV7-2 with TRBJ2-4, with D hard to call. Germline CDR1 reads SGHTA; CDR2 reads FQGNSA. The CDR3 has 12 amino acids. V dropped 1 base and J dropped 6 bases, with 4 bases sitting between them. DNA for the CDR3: TGTGCCAGCAGCTTAGTTGGAAACATTCAGTACTTC. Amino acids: CASSLVGNIQYF.

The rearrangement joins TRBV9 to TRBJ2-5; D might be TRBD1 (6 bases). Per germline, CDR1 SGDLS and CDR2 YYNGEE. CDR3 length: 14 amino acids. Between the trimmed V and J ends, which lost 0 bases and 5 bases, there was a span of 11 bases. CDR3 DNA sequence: TGTGCCAGCAGCGTAGAGGGGGTGCGGGAGACCCAGTACTTC. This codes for CASSVEGVRETQYF.

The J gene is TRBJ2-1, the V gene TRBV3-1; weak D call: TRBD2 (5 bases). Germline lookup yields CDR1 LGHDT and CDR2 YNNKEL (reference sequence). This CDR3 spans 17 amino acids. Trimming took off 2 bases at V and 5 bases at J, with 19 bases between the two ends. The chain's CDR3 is CASSQTSLAIGNNEQFF. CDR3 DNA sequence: TGTGCCAGCAGCCAAACTAGTCTAGCCATAGGGAACAATGAGCAGTTCTTC.

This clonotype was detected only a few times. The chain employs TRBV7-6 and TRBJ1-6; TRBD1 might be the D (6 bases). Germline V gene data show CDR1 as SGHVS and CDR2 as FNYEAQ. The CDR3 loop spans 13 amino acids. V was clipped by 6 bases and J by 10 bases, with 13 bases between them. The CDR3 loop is CASRATGRSPLHF. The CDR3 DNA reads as TGTGCCAGCAGGGCAACAGGGAGATCACCCCTCCACTTT.

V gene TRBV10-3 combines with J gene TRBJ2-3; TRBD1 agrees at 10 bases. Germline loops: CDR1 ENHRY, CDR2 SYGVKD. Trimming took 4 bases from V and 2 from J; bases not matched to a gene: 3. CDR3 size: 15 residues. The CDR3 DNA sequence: TGTGCCATCAGTGGGGACAGGGGTTACACAGATACGCAGTATTTT. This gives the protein CAISGDRGYTDTQYF.

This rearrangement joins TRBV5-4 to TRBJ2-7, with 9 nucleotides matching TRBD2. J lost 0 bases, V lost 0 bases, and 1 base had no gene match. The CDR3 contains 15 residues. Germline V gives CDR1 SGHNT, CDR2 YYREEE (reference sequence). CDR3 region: CASSLDSGSSYEQYF. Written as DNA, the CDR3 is TGTGCCAGCAGCTTGGATAGCGGGAGCTCCTACGAGCAGTACTTC.

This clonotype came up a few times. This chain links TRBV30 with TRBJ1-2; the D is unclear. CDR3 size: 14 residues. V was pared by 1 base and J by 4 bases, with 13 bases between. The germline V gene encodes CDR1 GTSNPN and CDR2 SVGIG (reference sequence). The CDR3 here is CAWSDGRARYGYTF. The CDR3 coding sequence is TGTGCCTGGAGTGATGGTCGGGCGCGCTATGGCTACACCTTC.

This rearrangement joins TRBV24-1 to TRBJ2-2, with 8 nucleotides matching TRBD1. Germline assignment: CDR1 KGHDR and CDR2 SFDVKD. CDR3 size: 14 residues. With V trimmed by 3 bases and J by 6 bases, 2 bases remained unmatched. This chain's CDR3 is CATSDPQGAGELFF. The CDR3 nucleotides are TGTGCCACCAGTGATCCACAGGGGGCCGGGGAGCTGTTTTTT.

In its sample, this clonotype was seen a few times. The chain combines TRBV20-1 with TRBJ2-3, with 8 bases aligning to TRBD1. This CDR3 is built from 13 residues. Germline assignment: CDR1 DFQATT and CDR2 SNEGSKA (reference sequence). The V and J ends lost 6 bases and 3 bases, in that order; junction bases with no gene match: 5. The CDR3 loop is CSARTGWTDTQYF. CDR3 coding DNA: TGCAGTGCCCGGACAGGGTGGACAGATACGCAGTATTTT.

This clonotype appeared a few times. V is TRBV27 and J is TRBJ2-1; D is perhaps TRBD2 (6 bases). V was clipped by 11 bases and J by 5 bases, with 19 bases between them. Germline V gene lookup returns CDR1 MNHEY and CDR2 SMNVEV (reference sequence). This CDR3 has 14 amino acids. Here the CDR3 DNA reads TGTGCCCCCTCGTTCCGGGACTCTAACAATGAGCAGTTCTTC. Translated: CAPSFRDSNNEQFF.

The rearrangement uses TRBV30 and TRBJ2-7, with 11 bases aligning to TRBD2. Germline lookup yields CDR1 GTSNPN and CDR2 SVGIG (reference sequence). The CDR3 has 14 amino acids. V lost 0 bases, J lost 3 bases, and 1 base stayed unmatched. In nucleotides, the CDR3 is TGTGCCTGGAGTGTCGGGACTAGCGGCTACGAGCAGTACTTC. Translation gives CAWSVGTSGYEQYF.

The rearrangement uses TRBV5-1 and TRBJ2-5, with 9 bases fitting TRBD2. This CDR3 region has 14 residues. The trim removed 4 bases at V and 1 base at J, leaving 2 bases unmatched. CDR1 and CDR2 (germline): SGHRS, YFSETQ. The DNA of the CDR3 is TGCGCCAGCAGCAGCGGGAGGATCCAAGAGACCCAGTACTTC. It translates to CASSSGRIQETQYF.

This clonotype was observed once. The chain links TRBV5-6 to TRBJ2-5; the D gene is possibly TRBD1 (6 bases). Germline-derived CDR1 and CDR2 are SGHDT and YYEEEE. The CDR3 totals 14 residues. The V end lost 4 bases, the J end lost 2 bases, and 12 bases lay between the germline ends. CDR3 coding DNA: TGTGCCAGCAGCCTATGGACAGCACAAGAGACCCAGTACTTC. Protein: CASSLWTAQETQYF.

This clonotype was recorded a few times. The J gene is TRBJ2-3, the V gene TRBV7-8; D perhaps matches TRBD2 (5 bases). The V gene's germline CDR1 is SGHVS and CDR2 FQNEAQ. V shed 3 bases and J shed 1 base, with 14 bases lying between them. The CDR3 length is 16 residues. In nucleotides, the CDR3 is TGTGCCAGCAGCTTGCGGACTGTTCTCGGCACAGATACGCAGTATTTT. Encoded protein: CASSLRTVLGTDTQYF.

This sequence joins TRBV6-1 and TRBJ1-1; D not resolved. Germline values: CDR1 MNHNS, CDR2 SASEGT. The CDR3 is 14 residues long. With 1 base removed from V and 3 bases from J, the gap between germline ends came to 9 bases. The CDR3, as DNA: TGTGCCAGCAGTGAAGGCCATGGGGACACTGAAGCTTTCTTT. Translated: CASSEGHGDTEAFF.

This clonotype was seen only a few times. The CDR3 DNA reads as TGCAGTGCGGGGACTAGCGGGAGCTCCTACAATGAGCAGTTCTTC. Protein sequence: CSAGTSGSSYNEQFF. V usage is TRBV20-1 and J usage is TRBJ2-1; 14 nucleotides agree with TRBD2. Germline CDR1 DFQATT, CDR2 SNEGSKA (reference sequence). This CDR3 is 15 amino acids long. The V and J ends lost 6 bases and 0 bases, in that order; junction bases with no gene match: 1.

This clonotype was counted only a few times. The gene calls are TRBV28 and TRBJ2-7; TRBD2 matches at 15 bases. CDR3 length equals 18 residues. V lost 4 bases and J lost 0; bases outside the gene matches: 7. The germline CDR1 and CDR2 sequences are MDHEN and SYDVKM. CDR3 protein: CASSSGLAGGIFSYEQYF. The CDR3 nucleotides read TGTGCCAGCAGTTCAGGACTAGCGGGAGGGATTTTCTCCTACGAGCAGTACTTC. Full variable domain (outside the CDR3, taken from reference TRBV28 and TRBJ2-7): DVKVTQSSRYLVKRTGEKVFLECVQDMDHENMFWYRQDPGLGLRLIYFSYDVKMKEKGDIPEGYSVSREKKERFSLILESASTNQTSMYLCASSSGLAGGIFSYEQYFGPGTRLTVT.

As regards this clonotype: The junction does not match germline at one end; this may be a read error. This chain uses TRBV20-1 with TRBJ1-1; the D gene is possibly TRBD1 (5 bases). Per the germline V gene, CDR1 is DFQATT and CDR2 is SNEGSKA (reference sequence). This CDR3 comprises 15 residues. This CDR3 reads CSARDSGRGITGAFF. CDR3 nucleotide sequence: TGCAGTGCTAGAGATTCCGGCCGGGGGATCACTGGAGCTTTCTTT.